This is a list of T cell receptor beta chains from one sample in a study of T-cell reconstitution after alpha-beta-depleted transplantation in children. TCRdb reprocessed the PCR reads with MiXCR, giving one entry per CDR3 protein. The sample yields 98,000 or so distinct CDR3 sequences, 20% to 30% seen once. The sample in question was PBMCs, obtained before TCRalphabeta/CD19-depleted stem cell transplant. The receptors derive from a boy aged 2 to 10 with acute lymphoblastic leukemia, due to receive a stem cell transplant. Each CDR3 is given with its conserved first and last residue. The order of the fields is clone size, CDR3 length, J gene, D gene, V gene, CDR3 DNA, CDR3 protein. D genes are given only for firm matches. Some rows mark clone size as missing; the rest say once, few, many or name a class of expanded clone.

>many|16|TRBJ1-1|.|TRBV5-5
TGTGCCAGCAGCTTTCCGACAGGCGGCAGGAACACTGAAGCTTTCTTT
CASSFPTGGRNTEAFF
>few|18|TRBJ1-2|TRBD1|TRBV18
TGTGCCAGCTCACTAGGAATCACCGGGACAGGGAGCATTTTTGGCTACACCTTC
CASSLGITGTGSIFGYTF
>once|14|TRBJ2-5|.|TRBV3-1
TGTGCCAGCAGCCAAGAACCTTCGGTAGAGACCCAGTACTTC
CASSQEPSVETQYF
>.|14|TRBJ1-1|.|TRBV27
TGTGCCAGCAGTTTTATGGCCAGGGATACTGAAGCTTTCTTT
CASSFMARDTEAFF
>.|16|TRBJ2-6|.|TRBV5-1
TGCGCCAGCAGCTGGACGGGACTCTCTGGGGCCAACGTCCTGACTTTC
CASSWTGLSGANVLTF
>once|14|TRBJ1-3|TRBD1|TRBV10-3
TGTGCCGCCCTGGGACAGGGGTCTGGAAACACCATATATTTT
CAALGQGSGNTIYF
>.|13|TRBJ2-7|.|TRBV10-3
TGTGCCATCAGGGGGGAGGGGGATTCCGAGCAGTACTTC
CAIRGEGDSEQYF
>.|15|TRBJ2-7|TRBD2|TRBV28
TGTGCCAGCAGTTTATATGTAGCGGGAGAGGGTGAGCAGTACTTC
CASSLYVAGEGEQYF
>few|10|TRBJ2-1|.|TRBV7-9
TGTGCCAGCAGCTTAAGTGAGCAGTTCTTC
CASSLSEQFF
>.|15|TRBJ2-1|TRBD1|TRBV12-3/TRBV12-4
TGTGCCAGCAGTTTCGGGGACAGGGATCGTTGGTTTGCGTTCTTC
CASSFGDRDRWFAFF
>.|19|TRBJ2-1|TRBD1|TRBV20-1
TGCAGTGCTAGAGATTGGGGACAGGGCGACCTTAACCTTTACAATGAGCAGTTCTTC
CSARDWGQGDLNLYNEQFF
>.|14|TRBJ2-7|TRBD1|TRBV3-1
TGTGCCAGCAGCCACGGACAGGGGAGGTACGAGCAGTACTTC
CASSHGQGRYEQYF
>.|11|TRBJ2-1|.|TRBV28
TGTGCCAACTTCGGGTGGGGTGAGCAGTTCTTC
CANFGWGEQFF
>many|15|TRBJ2-7|TRBD2|TRBV6-1
TGTGCCAGCAGGACTCCTAGCGGAGGGAACTACGAGCAGTACTTC
CASRTPSGGNYEQYF
>.|16|TRBJ2-3|.|TRBV4-3
TGCGCCAGCAGCCAAGATACGGCGGGAACGACAGATACGCAGTATTTT
CASSQDTAGTTDTQYF
>.|15|TRBJ2-1|TRBD1|TRBV5-1
TGCGCCAGCAGCTCCGGGACAGAGTACTACAATGAGCAGTTCTTC
CASSSGTEYYNEQFF
>few|17|TRBJ2-1|TRBD2|TRBV11-2
TGTGCCAGCAGCCCGGGGGGGACTAGCGGAGGCCGTAATGAGCAGTTCTTC
CASSPGGTSGGRNEQFF
>few|13|TRBJ2-7|TRBD2|TRBV20-1
TGCAGTGCTAGGCAGACTAGCGGAGGGGCCCATTTGTTC
CSARQTSGGAHLF
>few|15|TRBJ1-2|.|TRBV28
TGTGCCAGCAGTACCTCAGGGTGGATTAACTATGGCTACACCTTC
CASSTSGWINYGYTF
>.|14|TRBJ2-2|.|TRBV7-6
TGTGCCAGCAGCTTAGTACAGGCCACCGGGGAGCTGTTTTTT
CASSLVQATGELFF
>.|11|TRBJ2-1|TRBD1|TRBV20-1
TGCAGTGCTTACGACCGGGACAGATACCTCTTC
CSAYDRDRYLF
>.|13|TRBJ2-1|.|TRBV7-8
TGTGCCAGCAGCTCTATGGTAGGGAATGAGCAGTTCTTC
CASSSMVGNEQFF
>.|14|TRBJ2-5|.|TRBV12-3/TRBV12-4
TGTGCCAGCAGTACCCAGACTGGAAGGGAGACCCAGTACTTC
CASSTQTGRETQYF
>few|16|TRBJ1-4|.|TRBV15
TGTGCCACCAGCGAGAGGGTGGGGGCGACTAATGAAAAACTGTTTTTT
CATSERVGATNEKLFF
>.|17|TRBJ2-5|TRBD1|TRBV28
TGTGCCAGCAGTTATTTATGGGGACAGGGGGAAAAAGAGACCCAGTACTTC
CASSYLWGQGEKETQYF
>.|13|TRBJ2-3|.|TRBV5-6
TGTGCCAGCAGCCGGACGGGCGGGAATACGCAGTATTTT
CASSRTGGNTQYF
>.|14|TRBJ2-7|.|TRBV11-1
TGTGCCAGCAGCTCTTCGACGGCCACCTACGAGCAGTACTTC
CASSSSTATYEQYF
>many|12|TRBJ2-5|.|TRBV29-1
TGCAGCGTTGGGAAGACCCAAGAGACCCAGTACTTC
CSVGKTQETQYF
>few|14|TRBJ2-3|.|TRBV5-1
TGCGCCAGCAGCTTGGTTGGCGGAGTGGATACGCAGTATTTT
CASSLVGGVDTQYF
>.|13|TRBJ2-3|.|TRBV7-8
TGTGCCAGCACCCTGAGTCGAGTCGATACGCAGTATTTT
CASTLSRVDTQYF
>.|14|TRBJ1-1|.|TRBV29-1
TGCAGCGTTGAGCAGCGCGTGGCGAACACTGAAGCTTTCTTT
CSVEQRVANTEAFF
>.|13|TRBJ2-5|TRBD1|TRBV5-6
TGTGCCAGCAGCTCGACAGGGGGGAAGACCCAGTACTTC
CASSSTGGKTQYF
>few|13|TRBJ1-1|.|TRBV5-1
TGCGCCAGCAGCCTGGACAGTACTTTTGAAGCTTTCTTT
CASSLDSTFEAFF
>few|15|TRBJ1-1|.|TRBV7-6
TGTGCCAGCAGCTTCGGGGCTGCGTTGAACACTGAAGCTTTCTTT
CASSFGAALNTEAFF
>.|16|TRBJ2-1|.|TRBV6-2/TRBV6-3
TGTGCCAGCAGTTACGGTATAGGGAGCTCCTACAATGAGCAGTTCTTC
CASSYGIGSSYNEQFF